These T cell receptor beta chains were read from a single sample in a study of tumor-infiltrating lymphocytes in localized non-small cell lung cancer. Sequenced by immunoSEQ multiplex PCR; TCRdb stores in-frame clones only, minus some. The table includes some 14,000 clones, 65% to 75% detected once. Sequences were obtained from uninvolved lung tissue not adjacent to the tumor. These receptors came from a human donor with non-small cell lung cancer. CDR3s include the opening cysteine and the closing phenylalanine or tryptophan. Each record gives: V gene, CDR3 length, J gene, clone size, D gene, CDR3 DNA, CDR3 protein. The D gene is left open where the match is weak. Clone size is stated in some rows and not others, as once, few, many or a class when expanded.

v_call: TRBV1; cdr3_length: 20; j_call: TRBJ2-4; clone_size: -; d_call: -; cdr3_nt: TGCACCAGCAGCCCCGCCTCGGGACTAGCGGGGGTCAGAGCCAAAAACATTCAGTACTTC; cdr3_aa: CTSSPASGLAGVRAKNIQYF
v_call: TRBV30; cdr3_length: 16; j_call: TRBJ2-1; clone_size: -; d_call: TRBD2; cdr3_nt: TGTGCCTGGAGTTCCCTGACTAGCGGGGGGGCCAGTGAGCAGTTCTTC; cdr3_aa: CAWSSLTSGGASEQFF
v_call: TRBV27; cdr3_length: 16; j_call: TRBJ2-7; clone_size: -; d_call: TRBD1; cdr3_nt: TGTGCCAGCAGTTTAAAAAGGGCAACAGGGGGCTACGAGCAGTACTTC; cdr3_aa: CASSLKRATGGYEQYF
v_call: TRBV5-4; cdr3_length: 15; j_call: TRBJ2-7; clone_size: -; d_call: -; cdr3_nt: TGTGCCAGCAGCTTAGGGGGGCTCCACTCCTACGAGCAGTACTTC; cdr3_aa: CASSLGGLHSYEQYF
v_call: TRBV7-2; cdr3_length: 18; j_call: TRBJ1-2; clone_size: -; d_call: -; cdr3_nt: TGTGCCAGCAGCTTAGGGGACGACAGACCGGGTCGGGCCTATGGCTACACCTTC; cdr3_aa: CASSLGDDRPGRAYGYTF
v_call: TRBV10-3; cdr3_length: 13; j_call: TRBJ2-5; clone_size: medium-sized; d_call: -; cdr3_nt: TGTGCCACCACCCCACAGGGCTCAGAGACCCAGTACTTC; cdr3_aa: CATTPQGSETQYF
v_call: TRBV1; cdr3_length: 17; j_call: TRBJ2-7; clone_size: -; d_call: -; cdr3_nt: TGCACCAGCAGCCAAGATCCGTCCGGGAGGGTCACCTACGAGCAGTACTTC; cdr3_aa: CTSSQDPSGRVTYEQYF
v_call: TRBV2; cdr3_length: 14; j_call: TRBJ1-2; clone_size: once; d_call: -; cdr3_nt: TGTGCCAGCAGTGAGAGGACGAGGAGATTCGGCTACACCTTC; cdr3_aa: CASSERTRRFGYTF
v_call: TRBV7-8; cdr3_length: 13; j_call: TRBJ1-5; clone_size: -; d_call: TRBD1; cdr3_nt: TGTGCCAGCAGCCCCCGACAGGGACAGCCCCAGCATTTT; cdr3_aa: CASSPRQGQPQHF
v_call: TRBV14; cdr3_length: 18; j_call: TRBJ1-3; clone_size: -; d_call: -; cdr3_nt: TGTGCCAGCAGCCAGTGGGAGACATTCTCTCCCTCTGGAAACACCATATATTTT; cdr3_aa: CASSQWETFSPSGNTIYF
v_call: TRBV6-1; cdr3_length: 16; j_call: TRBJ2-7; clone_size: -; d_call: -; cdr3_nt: TGTGCCAGCAGTGATTTTTCGGCGGGGAGACCCTACGAGCAGTACTTC; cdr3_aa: CASSDFSAGRPYEQYF
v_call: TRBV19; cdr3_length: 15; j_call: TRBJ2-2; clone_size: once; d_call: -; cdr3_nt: TGTGCCAGTAGTATGGACGCACGGCAGACCGGGGAGCTGTTTTTT; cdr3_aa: CASSMDARQTGELFF
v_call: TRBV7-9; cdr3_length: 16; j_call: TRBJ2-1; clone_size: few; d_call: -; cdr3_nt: TGTGCCAGCAGCCGCTCGCGGGTGATCTCCTACAATGAGCAGTTCTTC; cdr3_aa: CASSRSRVISYNEQFF
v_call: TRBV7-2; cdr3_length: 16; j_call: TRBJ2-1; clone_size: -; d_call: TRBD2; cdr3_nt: TGTGCCAGCAGCTCGCCGGGACTAGCGGGGGGGCATGAGCAGTTCTTC; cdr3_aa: CASSSPGLAGGHEQFF
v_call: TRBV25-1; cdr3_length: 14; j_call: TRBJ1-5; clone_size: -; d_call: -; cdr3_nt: TGTGCCAGCAGTGAATCTGACAGGAGGCAGCCCCAGCATTTT; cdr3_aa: CASSESDRRQPQHF
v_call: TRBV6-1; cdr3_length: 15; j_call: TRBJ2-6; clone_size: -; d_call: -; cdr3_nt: TGTGCCAGCAACCCGGGGCTCGCTGGGGCCAACGTCCTGACTTTC; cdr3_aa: CASNPGLAGANVLTF
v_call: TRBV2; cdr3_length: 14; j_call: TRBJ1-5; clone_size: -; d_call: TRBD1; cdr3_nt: TGTGCCAGCACCGGAGGACAGGGTAGCAAGCCCCAGCATTTT; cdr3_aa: CASTGGQGSKPQHF
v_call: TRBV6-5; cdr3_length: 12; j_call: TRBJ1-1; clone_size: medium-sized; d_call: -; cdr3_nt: TGTGCCAGCAGACATTCGGACGGAGAAGCTTTCTTT; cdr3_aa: CASRHSDGEAFF
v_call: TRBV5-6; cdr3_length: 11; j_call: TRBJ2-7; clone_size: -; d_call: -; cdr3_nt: TGTGCCAGCAGCTTGATGGGCGAGCAGTACTTC; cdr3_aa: CASSLMGEQYF
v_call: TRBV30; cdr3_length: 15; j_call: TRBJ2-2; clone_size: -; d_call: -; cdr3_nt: TGTGCCTGGAAGGGGTTGATGGGTCACACCGGGGAGCTGTTTTTT; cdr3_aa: CAWKGLMGHTGELFF
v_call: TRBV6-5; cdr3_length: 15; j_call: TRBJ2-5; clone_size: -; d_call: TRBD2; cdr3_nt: TGTGCCAGCAGCCCACTAGCGGGGGGAAAAGAGACCCAGTACTTC; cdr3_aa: CASSPLAGGKETQYF
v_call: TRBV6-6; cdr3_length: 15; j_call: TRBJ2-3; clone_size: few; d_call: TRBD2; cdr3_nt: TGTGCCAGCAGTGCGGGGGGGGGCGGCACAGATACGCAGTATTTT; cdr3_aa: CASSAGGGGTDTQYF
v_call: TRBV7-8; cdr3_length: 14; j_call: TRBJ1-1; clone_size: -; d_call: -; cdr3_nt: TGTGCCAGCAGCTTTAAAAGTTTTGGGGGAGAAGCTTTCTTT; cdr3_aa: CASSFKSFGGEAFF
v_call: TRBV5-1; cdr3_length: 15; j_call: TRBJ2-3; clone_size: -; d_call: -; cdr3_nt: TGCGCCAGCAGCTTGACCAGGGGGGTGTCAGATACGCAGTATTTT; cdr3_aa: CASSLTRGVSDTQYF
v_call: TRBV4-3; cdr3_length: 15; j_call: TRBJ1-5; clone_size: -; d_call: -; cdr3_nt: TGCGCCAGCAGCCAAGAATGGCAGATCAATCAGCCCCAGCATTTT; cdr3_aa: CASSQEWQINQPQHF
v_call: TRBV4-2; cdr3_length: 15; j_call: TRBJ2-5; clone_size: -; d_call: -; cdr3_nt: TGTGCCAGCAGCCAAGTTGGGTCAGTCAGGGAGACCCAGTACTTC; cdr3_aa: CASSQVGSVRETQYF
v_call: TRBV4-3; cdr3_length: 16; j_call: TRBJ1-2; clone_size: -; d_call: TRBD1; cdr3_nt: TGCGCCAGCAGCCGAGGACAGGGGGGAGCTAACTATGGCTACACCTTC; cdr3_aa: CASSRGQGGANYGYTF
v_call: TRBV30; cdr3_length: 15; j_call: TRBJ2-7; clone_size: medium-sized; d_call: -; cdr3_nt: TGTGCCTGGAGTGTACGACGAGTGGGAGCCTACGAGCAGTACTTC; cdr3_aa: CAWSVRRVGAYEQYF
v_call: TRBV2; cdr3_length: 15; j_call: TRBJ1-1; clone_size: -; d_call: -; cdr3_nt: TGTGCCAGCACTCGGACACTAGCAGTTTCGACTGAAGCTTTCTTT; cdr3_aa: CASTRTLAVSTEAFF
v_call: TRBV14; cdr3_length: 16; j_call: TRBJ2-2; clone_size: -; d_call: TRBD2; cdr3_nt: TGTGCCAGCAGCCCCCTGACGGGCGGGGGGCCCGGGGAGCTGTTTTTT; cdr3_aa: CASSPLTGGGPGELFF
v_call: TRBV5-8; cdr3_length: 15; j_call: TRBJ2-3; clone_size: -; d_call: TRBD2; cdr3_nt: TGTGCCAGCAGCCTCGGAAGCGGGAGGACAGATACGCAGTATTTT; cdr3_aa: CASSLGSGRTDTQYF
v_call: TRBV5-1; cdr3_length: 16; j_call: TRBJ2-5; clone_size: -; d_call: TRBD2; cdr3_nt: TGCGCCAGCAGCGGACTAGCGCCTAGGTACCAAGAGACCCAGTACTTC; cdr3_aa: CASSGLAPRYQETQYF
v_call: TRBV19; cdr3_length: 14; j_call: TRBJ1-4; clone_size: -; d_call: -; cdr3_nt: TGTGCCAGTAGACCCCGGAATCGAAATGAAAAACTGTTTTTT; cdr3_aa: CASRPRNRNEKLFF
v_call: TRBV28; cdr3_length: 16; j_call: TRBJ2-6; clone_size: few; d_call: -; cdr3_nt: TGTGCCAGCAGTCCCCTTGGCGCCTCTGGGGCCAACGTCCTGACTTTC; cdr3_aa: CASSPLGASGANVLTF
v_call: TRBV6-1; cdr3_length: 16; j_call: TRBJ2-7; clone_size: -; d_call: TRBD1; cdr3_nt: TGTGCCAGCAGTGATTTCGGGACAGGTTTTTCCTACGAGCAGTACTTC; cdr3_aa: CASSDFGTGFSYEQYF
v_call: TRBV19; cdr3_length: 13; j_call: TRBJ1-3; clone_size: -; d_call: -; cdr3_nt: TGTGCCAGTAGCCGCAGCTCTGGAAACACCATATATTTT; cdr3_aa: CASSRSSGNTIYF
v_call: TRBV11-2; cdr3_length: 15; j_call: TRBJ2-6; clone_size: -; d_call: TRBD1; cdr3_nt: TGTGCCAGCAGCTCAGGGACAGCTGGGGCCAACGTCCTGACTTTC; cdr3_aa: CASSSGTAGANVLTF
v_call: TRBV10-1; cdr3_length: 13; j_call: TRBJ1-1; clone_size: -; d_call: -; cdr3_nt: TGCGCCAGCCCCCCCGCTAAGAACACTGAAGCTTTCTTT; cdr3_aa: CASPPAKNTEAFF
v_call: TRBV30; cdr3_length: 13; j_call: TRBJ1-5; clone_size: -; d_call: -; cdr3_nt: TGTGCCTGGAGTGACAGGGACGATCAGCCCCAGCATTTT; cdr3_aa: CAWSDRDDQPQHF
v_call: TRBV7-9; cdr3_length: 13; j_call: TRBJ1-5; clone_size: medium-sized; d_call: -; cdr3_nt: TGTGCCAGCAGCTTAACGGGCAACCAGCCCCAGCATTTT; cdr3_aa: CASSLTGNQPQHF
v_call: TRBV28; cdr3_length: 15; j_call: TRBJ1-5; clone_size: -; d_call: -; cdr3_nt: TGTGCCAGCAGCTCCGCAGGGAGCTCGAATCAGCCCCAGCATTTT; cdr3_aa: CASSSAGSSNQPQHF
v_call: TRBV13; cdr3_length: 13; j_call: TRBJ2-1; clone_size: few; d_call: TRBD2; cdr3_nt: TGTGCCAGCAGCTTAGTAGCGGGATATGAGCAGTTCTTC; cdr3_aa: CASSLVAGYEQFF
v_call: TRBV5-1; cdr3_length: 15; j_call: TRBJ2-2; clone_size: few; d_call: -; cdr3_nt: TGCGCCAGCAGCTTGGGACGGCTGAACACCGGGGAGCTGTTTTTT; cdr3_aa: CASSLGRLNTGELFF
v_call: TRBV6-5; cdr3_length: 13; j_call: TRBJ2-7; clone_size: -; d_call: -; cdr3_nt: TGTGCCAGCAGGTCGACAGGCGGCTACGAGCAGTACTTC; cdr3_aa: CASRSTGGYEQYF
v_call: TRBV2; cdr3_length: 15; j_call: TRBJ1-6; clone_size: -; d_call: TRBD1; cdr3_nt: TGTGCCAGCAGCCCCAGGGGGCCCCCGGAGGCACCCCTCCACTTT; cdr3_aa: CASSPRGPPEAPLHF
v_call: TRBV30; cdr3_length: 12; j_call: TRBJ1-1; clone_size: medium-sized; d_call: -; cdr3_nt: TGTGCCTGGAGTGGCCCAACCGGCGGAGCTTTCTTT; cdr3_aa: CAWSGPTGGAFF
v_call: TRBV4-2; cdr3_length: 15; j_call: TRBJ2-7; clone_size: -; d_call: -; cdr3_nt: TGTGCCAGCAGCCAAGATGGGGGACAAGCCATCGAGCAGTACTTC; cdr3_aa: CASSQDGGQAIEQYF
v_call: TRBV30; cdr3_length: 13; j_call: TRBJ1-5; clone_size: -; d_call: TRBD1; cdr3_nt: TGTGCCTGGAGTGAGGGGGCGAGACAGCCCCAGCATTTT; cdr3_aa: CAWSEGARQPQHF
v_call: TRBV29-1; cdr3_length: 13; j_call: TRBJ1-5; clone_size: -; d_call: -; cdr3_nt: TGCAGCGTTGGGAGGGCTTCAGGCTTGCCCCAGCATTTT; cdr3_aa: CSVGRASGLPQHF
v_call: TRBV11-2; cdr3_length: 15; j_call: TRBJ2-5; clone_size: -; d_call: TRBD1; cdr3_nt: TGTGCCAGCAGCTTAGGGACAGGATTTAACGAGACCCAGTACTTC; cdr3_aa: CASSLGTGFNETQYF
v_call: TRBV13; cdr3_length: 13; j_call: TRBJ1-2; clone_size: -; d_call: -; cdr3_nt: TGTGCCAGCAGCACCCGACAGCACTATGGCTACACCTTC; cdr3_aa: CASSTRQHYGYTF
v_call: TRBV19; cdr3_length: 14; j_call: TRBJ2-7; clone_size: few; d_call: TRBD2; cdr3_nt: TGTGCCAGTAGCCCAGCTTCTGCGGGAGGTGAGCAGTACTTC; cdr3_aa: CASSPASAGGEQYF
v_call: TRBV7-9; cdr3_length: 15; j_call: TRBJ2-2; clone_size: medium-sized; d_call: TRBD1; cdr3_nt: TGTGCCAGCAGCACCGGGACAGGGAGTTTCGGGGAGCTGTTTTTT; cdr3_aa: CASSTGTGSFGELFF
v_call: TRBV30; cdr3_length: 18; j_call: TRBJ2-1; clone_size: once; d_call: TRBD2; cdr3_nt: TGTGCCTGGGTCCCGGGACTAGCGGCGGGCGGGTCCTACAATGAGCAGTTCTTC; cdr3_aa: CAWVPGLAAGGSYNEQFF
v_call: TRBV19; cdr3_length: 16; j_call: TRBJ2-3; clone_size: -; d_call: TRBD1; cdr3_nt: TGTGCCAGTAGGACCCCCGGGACAGGGGGCACAGATACGCAGTATTTT; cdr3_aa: CASRTPGTGGTDTQYF
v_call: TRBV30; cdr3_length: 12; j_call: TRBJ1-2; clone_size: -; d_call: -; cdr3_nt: TGTGCCCAGCGGGGAGGGGCGTATGGCTACACCTTC; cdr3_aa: CAQRGGAYGYTF
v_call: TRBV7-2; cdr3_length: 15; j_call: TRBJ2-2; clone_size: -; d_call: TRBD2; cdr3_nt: TGTGCCAGCAGCCTGGGACTAGCGTACACCGGGGAGCTGTTTTTT; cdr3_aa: CASSLGLAYTGELFF
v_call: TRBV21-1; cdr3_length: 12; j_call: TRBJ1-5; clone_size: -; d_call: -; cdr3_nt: TGTGCCAGGAGGGGCTGGGATCAGCCCCAGCATTTT; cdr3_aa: CARRGWDQPQHF